The 3 T cell receptor beta chains below come from one sample, sequenced in a study of blood T cell repertoires in COVID-19 (dated by TCRdb to 2020 to 2021). Library method: the immunoSEQ multiplex PCR assay. As stored in TCRdb, this immuneACCESS dataset retains in-frame rearrangements with V and J assigned. A fraction of the clones does not appear; measured against another copy, unresolved V genes explain less than half of the discrepancy, and the remainder lacks a known reason. The sample table shows some 130,000 clones, and approximately 80% are seen once. The leading ten clones occupy 20% to 25% of the sample. The sequencing sample was made of peripheral blood. All receptors come from a man older than 75 with acute or convalescent COVID-19.

The V call is TRBV5-1, the J call TRBJ1-4; TRBD1 matches 8 bases. The V and J ends lost 3 bases and 7 bases, in that order; junction bases with no gene match: 8. This CDR3 has 15 amino acids. In germline, CDR1 is SGHRS, CDR2 YFSETQ. The DNA of the CDR3 is TGCGCCAGCAGCTATACAGGGGGTCGCGGTGAAAAACTGTTTTTT. This sequence encodes CASSYTGGRGEKLFF. The variable domain in full, completed from reference TRBV5-1 and TRBJ1-4, reads KAGVTQTPRYLIKTRGQQVTLSCSPISGHRSVSWYQQTPGQGLQFLFEYFSETQRNKGNFPGRFSGRQFSNSRSEMNVSTLELGDSALYLCASSYTGGRGEKLFFGSGTQLSVL.

The CDR3 DNA sequence: TGCGCCAGCAGCAGCCGGACAGGCTGGGACACTGAAGCTTTCTTT. Amino acid sequence: CASSSRTGWDTEAFF. The V call is TRBV5-1, the J call TRBJ1-1; the match to TRBD1 covers 7 bases. V was pared by 4 bases and J by 3 bases, with 9 bases of the junction left unmatched. There are 15 residues in the CDR3. Germline values: CDR1 SGHRS, CDR2 YFSETQ.

This clone has a single count. CDR3 in amino acids: CASSGQGTEAFF. CDR3 DNA: TGTGCCAGCAGCGGACAGGGGACTGAAGCTTTCTTT. The chain links TRBV12-3 or TRBV12-4 to TRBJ1-1, with 9 bases fitting TRBD1. V was clipped by 6 bases and J by 5 bases; unmatched bases: 1. This CDR3 is built from 12 residues.